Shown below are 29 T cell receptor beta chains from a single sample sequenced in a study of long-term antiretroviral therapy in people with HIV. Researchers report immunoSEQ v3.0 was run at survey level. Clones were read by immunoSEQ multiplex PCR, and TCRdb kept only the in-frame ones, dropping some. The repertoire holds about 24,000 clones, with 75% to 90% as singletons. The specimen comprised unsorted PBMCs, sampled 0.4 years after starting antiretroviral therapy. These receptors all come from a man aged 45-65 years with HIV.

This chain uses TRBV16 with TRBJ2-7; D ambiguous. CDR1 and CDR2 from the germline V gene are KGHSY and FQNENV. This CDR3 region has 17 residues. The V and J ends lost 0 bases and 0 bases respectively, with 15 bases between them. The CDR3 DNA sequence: TGTGCCAGCAGCCAATCTGGTCTGGGAACGAGCTCCTACGAGCAGTACTTC. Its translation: CASSQSGLGTSSYEQYF.

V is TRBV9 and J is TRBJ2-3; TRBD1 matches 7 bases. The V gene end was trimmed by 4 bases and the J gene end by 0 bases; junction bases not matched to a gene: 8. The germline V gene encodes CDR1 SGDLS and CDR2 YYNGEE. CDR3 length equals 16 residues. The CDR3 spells CASSLLSTGSTDTQYF. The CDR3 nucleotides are TGTGCCAGCAGCTTATTATCGACAGGGAGCACAGATACGCAGTATTTT.

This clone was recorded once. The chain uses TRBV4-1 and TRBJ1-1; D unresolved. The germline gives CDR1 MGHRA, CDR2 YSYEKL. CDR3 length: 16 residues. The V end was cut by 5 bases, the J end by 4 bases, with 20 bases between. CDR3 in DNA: TGCGCCAGCAGCTCGTCTGAAAGGGTCGGGAGCACTGAAGCTTTCTTT. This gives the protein CASSSSERVGSTEAFF.

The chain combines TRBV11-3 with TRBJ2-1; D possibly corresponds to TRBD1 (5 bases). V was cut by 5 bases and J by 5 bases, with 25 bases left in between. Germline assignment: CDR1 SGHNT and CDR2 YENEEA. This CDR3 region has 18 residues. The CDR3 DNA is TGTGCCAGCAGCGCCCTTACTGGTGTACAGGTAAATCACAATGAGCAGTTCTTC. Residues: CASSALTGVQVNHNEQFF. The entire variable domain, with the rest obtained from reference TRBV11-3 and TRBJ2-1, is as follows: EAGVVQSPRYKIIEKKQPVAFWCNPISGHNTLYWYLQNLGQGPELLIRYENEEAVDDSQLPKDRFSAERLKGVDSTLKIQPAELGDSAVYLCASSALTGVQVNHNEQFFGPGTRLTVL.

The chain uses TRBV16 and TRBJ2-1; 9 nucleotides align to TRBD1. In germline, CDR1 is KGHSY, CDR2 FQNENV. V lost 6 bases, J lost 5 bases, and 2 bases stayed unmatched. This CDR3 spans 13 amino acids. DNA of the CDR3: TGTGCCAGCAGTCGGGACAGGGACAATGAGCAGTTCTTC. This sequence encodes CASSRDRDNEQFF.

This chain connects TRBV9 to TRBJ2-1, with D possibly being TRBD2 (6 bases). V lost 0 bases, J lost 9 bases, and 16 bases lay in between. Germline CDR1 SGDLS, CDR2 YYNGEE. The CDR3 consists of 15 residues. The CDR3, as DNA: TGTGCCAGCAGCGTAGCGGGGCGGGGCCGGGGTGAGCAGTTCTTC. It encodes CASSVAGRGRGEQFF. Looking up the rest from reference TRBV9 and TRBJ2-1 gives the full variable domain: DSGVTQTPKHLITATGQRVTLRCSPRSGDLSVYWYQQSLDQGLQFLIQYYNGEERAKGNILERFSAQQFPDLHSELNLSSLELGDSALYFCASSVAGRGRGEQFFGPGTRLTVL.

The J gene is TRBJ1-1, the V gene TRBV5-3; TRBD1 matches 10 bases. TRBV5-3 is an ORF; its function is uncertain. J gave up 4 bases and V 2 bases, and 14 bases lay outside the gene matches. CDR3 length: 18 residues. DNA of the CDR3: TGTGCCAGAAGCTTCCCCCCCGACAGGGGGCAACGGTGCACTGAAGCTTTCTTT. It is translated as CARSFPPDRGQRCTEAFF.

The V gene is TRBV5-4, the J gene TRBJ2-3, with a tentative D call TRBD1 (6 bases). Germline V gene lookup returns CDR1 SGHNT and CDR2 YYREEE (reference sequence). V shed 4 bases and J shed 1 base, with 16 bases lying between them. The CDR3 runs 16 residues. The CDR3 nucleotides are TGTGCCAGCAGCATTGCTGGGGGCGCGGGCACAGATACGCAGTATTTT. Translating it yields CASSIAGGAGTDTQYF.

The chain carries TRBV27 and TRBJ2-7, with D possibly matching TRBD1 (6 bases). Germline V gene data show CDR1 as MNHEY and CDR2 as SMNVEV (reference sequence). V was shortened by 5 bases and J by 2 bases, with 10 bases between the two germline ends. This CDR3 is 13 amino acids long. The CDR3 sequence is CASSGRTAYEQYF. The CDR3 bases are TGTGCCAGCAGTGGTAGGACAGCCTACGAGCAGTACTTC.

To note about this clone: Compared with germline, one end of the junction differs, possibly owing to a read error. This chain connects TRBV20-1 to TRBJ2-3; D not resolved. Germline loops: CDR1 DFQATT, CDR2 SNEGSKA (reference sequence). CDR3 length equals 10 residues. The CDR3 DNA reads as TGCAGTGCTAGAGATTTCCCCTGGGATTTT. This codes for CSARDFPWDF.

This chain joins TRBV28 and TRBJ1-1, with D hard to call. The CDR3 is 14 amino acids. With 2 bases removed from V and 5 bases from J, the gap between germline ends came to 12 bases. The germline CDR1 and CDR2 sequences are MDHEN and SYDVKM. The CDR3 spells CASSLVNMGTEAFF. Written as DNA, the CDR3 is TGTGCCAGCAGTTTAGTAAACATGGGGACTGAAGCTTTCTTT.

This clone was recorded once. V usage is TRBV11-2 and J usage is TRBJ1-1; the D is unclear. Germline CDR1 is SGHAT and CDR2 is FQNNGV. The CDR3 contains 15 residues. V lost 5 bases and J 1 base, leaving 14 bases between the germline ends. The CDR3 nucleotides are TGTGCCAGCAGCCCCCCGAGGGTCCCGAACACTGAAGCTTTCTTT. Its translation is CASSPPRVPNTEAFF.

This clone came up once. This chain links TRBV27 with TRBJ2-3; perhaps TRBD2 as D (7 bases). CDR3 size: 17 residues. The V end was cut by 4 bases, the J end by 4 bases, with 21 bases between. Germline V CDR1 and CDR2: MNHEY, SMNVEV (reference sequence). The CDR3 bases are TGTGCCAGCAGTTCCTCCCCTATTGCGGGGGCCGCAGATACGCAGTATTTT. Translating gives CASSSSPIAGAADTQYF.

For the CDR3, the DNA is TGTGCCAGCCGTCGGCCAGCCAAGAACTATGGCTACACCTTC. Amino acid sequence: CASRRPAKNYGYTF. This chain joins TRBV5-6 and TRBJ1-2; D is undetermined. The CDR3 is made up of 14 amino acids. The V and J ends lost 7 bases and 2 bases respectively, with 15 bases between them. Per the germline V gene, CDR1 is SGHDT and CDR2 is YYEEEE.

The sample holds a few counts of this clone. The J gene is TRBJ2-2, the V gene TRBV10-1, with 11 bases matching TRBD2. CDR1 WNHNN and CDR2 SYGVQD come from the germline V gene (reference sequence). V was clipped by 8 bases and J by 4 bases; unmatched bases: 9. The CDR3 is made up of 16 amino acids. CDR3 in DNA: TGCGCCAGCTTATCGACTAGCGGGGTCTTCACCGGGGAGCTGTTTTTT. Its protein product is CASLSTSGVFTGELFF.

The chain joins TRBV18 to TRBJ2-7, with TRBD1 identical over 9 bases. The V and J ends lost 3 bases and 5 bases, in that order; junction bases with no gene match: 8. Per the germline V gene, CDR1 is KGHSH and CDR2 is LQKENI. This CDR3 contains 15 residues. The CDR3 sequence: CASSPGWDRANEQYF. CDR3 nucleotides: TGTGCCAGCTCACCGGGATGGGACAGGGCTAACGAGCAGTACTTC.

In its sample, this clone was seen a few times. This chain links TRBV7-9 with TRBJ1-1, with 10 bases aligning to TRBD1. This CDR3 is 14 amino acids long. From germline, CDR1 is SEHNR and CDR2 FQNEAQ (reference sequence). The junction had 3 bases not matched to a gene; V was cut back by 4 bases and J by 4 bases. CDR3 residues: CASSYRDRGTEAFF. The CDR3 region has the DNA TGTGCCAGCAGCTACCGGGACAGGGGCACTGAAGCTTTCTTT.

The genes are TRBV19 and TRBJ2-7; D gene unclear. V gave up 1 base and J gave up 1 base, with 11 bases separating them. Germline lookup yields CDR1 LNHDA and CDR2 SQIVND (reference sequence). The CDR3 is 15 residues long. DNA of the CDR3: TGTGCCAGTAGTATAGGTCTCGGAACTTCCTACGAGCAGTACTTC. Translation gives CASSIGLGTSYEQYF. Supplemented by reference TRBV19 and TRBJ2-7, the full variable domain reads DGGITQSPKYLFRKEGQNVTLSCEQNLNHDAMYWYRQDPGQGLRLIYYSQIVNDFQKGDIAEGYSVSREKKESFPLTVTSAQKNPTAFYLCASSIGLGTSYEQYFGPGTRLTVT.

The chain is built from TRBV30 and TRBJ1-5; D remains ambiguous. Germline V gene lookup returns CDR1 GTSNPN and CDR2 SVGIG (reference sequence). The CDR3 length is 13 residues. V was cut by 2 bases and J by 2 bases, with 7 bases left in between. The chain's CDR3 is CAWSTDGNQPQHF. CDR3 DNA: TGTGCCTGGAGTACCGACGGCAATCAGCCCCAGCATTTT.

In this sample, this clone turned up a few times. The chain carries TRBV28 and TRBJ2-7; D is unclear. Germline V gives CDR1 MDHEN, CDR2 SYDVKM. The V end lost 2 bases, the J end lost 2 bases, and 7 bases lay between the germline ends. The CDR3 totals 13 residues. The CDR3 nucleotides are TGTGCCAGCAGTTTAACGGCCCCCTACGAGCAGTACTTC. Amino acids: CASSLTAPYEQYF.

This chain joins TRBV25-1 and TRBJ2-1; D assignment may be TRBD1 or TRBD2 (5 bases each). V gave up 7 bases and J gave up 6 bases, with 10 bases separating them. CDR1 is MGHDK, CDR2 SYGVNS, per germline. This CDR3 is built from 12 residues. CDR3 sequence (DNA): TGTGCCAGCACGTGGGGGACCAATGAGCAGTTCTTC. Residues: CASTWGTNEQFF.

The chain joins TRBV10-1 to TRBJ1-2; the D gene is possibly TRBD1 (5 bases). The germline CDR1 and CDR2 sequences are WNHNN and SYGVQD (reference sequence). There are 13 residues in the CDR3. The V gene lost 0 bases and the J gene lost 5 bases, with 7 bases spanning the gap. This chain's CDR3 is CASSESKGYGYTF. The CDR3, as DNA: TGCGCCAGCAGTGAGTCGAAGGGGTATGGCTACACCTTC.

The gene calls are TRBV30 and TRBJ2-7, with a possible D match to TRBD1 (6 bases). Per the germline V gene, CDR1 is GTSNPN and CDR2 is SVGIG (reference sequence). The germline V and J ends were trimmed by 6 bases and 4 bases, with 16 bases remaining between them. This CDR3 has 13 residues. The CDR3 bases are TGTGCCTGCAATGGACAGAAATTATACGAGCAGTACTTC. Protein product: CACNGQKLYEQYF.

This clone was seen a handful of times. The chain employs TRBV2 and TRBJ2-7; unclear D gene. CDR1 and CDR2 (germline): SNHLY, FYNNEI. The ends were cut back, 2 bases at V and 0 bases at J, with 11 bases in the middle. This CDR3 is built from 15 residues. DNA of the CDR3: TGTGCCAGCAGTGAATTACGTCTGAGCTCCTACGAGCAGTACTTC. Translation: CASSELRLSSYEQYF.

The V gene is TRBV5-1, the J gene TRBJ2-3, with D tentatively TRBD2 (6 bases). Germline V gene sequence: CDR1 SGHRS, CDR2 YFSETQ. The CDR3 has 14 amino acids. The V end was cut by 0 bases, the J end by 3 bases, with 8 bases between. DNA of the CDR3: TGCGCCAGCAGCTTGGCGGGAGAGACAGATACGCAGTATTTT. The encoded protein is CASSLAGETDTQYF.

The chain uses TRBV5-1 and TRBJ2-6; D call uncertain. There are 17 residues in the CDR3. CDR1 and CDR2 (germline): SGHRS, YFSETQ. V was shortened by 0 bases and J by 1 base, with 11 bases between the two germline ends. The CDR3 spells CASSLAEDGSGANVLTF. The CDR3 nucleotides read TGCGCCAGCAGCTTGGCTGAGGACGGGTCTGGGGCCAACGTCCTGACTTTC.

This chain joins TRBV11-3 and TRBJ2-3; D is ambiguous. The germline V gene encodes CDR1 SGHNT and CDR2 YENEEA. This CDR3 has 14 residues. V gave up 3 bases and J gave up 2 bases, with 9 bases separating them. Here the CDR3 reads CASSFSGLTDTQYF. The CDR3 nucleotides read TGTGCCAGCAGCTTTAGTGGTCTCACAGATACGCAGTATTTT.

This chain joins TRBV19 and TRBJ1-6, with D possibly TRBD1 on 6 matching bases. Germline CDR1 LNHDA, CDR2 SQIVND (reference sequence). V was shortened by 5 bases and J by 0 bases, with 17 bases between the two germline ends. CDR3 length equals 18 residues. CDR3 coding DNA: TGTGCCAGTAGTCCGAACAGGGCTCTCCTCTCCTATAATTCACCCCTCCACTTT. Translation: CASSPNRALLSYNSPLHF.

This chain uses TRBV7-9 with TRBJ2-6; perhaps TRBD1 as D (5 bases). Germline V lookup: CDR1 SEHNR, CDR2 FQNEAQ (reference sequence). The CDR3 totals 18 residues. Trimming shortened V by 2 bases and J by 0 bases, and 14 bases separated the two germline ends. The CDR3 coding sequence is TGTGCCAGCAGCTTAAGACAGACCCAGGGCTCTGGGGCCAACGTCCTGACTTTC. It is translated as CASSLRQTQGSGANVLTF.